The 2 T cell receptor beta chains below were found in one sample sequenced in a study of T cell responses to AZD1222 COVID-19 vaccine. Generated by immunoSEQ multiplex PCR, the TCRdb table keeps only in-frame clones and is missing some. This sample carries under 95,000 clones, about 86% of them seen once, and the ten largest clones take approximately 7.9%. Sequenced here: peripheral blood, sampled on day 0 of AZD1222 vaccination. These receptors were taken from an adult in good health.

The chain employs TRBV7-3 and TRBJ1-2; D perhaps matches TRBD1 (6 bases). The CDR3 is 16 amino acids. Germline loops: CDR1 SGHTA, CDR2 FQGTGA. V lost 4 bases to trimming and J lost 3 bases, with 18 bases between them. For the CDR3, the DNA is TGTGCCAGCAGCTCCCACACTCAGGACAGCTACTATGGCTACACCTTC. This sequence encodes CASSSHTQDSYYGYTF. Together with reference TRBV7-3 and TRBJ1-2, the CDR3 gives the full variable domain: GAGVSQTPSNKVTEKGKYVELRCDPISGHTALYWYRQSLGQGPEFLIYFQGTGAADDSGLPNDRFFAVRPEGSVSTLKIQRTERGDSAVYLCASSSHTQDSYYGYTFGSGTRLTVV.

The rearrangement joins TRBV27 to TRBJ2-7, with 8 positions matching TRBD1. The J segment lost 4 bases and the V segment lost 2 bases, leaving 7 bases of the junction unmatched. The CDR3 contains 15 residues. Germline CDR1 is MNHEY and CDR2 is SMNVEV (reference sequence). The CDR3 DNA follows: TGTGCCAGCAGTTTAGGCGCAGGGGGCGCGTACGAGCAGTACTTC. Protein sequence: CASSLGAGGAYEQYF.